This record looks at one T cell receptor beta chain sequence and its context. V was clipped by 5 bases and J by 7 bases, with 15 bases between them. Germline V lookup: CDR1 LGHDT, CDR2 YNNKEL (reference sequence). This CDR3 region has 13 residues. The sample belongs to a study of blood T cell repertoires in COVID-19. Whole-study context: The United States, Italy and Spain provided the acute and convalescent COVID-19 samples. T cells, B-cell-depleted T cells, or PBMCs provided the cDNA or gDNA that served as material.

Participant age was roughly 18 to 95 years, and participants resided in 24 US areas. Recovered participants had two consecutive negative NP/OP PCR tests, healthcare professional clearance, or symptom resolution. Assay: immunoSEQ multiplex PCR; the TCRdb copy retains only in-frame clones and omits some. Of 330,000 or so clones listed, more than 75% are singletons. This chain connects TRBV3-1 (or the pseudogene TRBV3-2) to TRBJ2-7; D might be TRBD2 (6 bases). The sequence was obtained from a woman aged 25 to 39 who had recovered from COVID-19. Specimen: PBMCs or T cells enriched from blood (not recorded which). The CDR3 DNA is TGTGCCAGCAGCTATGGAGGGTTTGAGGAGCAGTACTTC. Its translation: CASSYGGFEEQYF.